The 16 T cell receptor beta chains in this list originate from one sample, sequenced in a study of blood T cell repertoires in COVID-19. The repertoire was sequenced with immunoSEQ multiplex PCR; TCRdb's copy has only in-frame clones and lacks some. The sample has 180,000 or so clones, 85% to 90% seen once. Sequenced material: peripheral blood. The source is a man younger than 35 with active or convalescent COVID-19.

This chain uses TRBV18 with TRBJ2-2; D is uncertain. V lost 6 bases and J lost 4, with 9 bases in between. Germline V gene data show CDR1 as KGHSH and CDR2 as LQKENI. CDR3 length: 13 residues. CDR3 region: CASSSPITGELFF. CDR3 bases: TGTGCCAGCTCTTCCCCTATCACCGGGGAGCTGTTTTTT.

J is TRBJ1-4 and V is TRBV30; D remains ambiguous. V lost 1 base, J lost 1 base, and 13 bases lay in between. The CDR3 loop spans 16 amino acids. Per the germline V gene, CDR1 is GTSNPN and CDR2 is SVGIG (reference sequence). DNA of the CDR3: TGTGCCTGGAGTGGGTTTGGAGGAGGAACTAATGAAAAACTGTTTTTT. It specifies CAWSGFGGGTNEKLFF.

The V and J genes are TRBV19 and TRBJ2-1, with 9 bases aligning to TRBD1. With V trimmed by 5 bases and J by 3 bases, 8 bases remained unmatched. Germline V gene data show CDR1 as LNHDA and CDR2 as SQIVND (reference sequence). The length of the CDR3 is 16 residues. The CDR3 nucleotides read TGTGCCAGTAGTGGTCAACGGACAGGGGTCTACAATGAGCAGTTCTTC. Protein product: CASSGQRTGVYNEQFF.

The rearrangement uses TRBV7-9 and TRBJ2-1; no firm D call. The CDR3 has 15 residues. Germline-derived CDR1 and CDR2 are SEHNR and FQNEAQ (reference sequence). V was trimmed by 7 bases and J by 3 bases, leaving 16 bases between them. CDR3 DNA: TGTGCCAGCACACGACCGTTGGGCCTCTACAATGAGCAGTTCTTC. Translated, it gives CASTRPLGLYNEQFF.

This clone turned up a few times. This rearrangement joins TRBV6-5 to TRBJ1-2; D possibly corresponds to TRBD1 (5 bases). With 6 bases removed from V and 2 bases from J, the gap between germline ends came to 16 bases. The germline CDR1 and CDR2 sequences are MNHEY and SVGAGI. There are 15 residues in the CDR3. CDR3 region: CASRDPGGSNYGYTF. DNA for the CDR3: TGTGCCAGCAGAGACCCTGGGGGGTCCAACTATGGCTACACCTTC.

The genes are TRBV27 and TRBJ1-5; perhaps TRBD1 as D (6 bases). The germline V and J ends were trimmed by 5 bases and 3 bases, with 17 bases remaining between them. The CDR3 contains 16 residues. Germline-derived CDR1 and CDR2 are MNHEY and SMNVEV (reference sequence). The CDR3 DNA reads TGTGCCAGCAGTCCGTTACAGGGCGTATCCAATCAGCCCCAGCATTTT. It yields the protein CASSPLQGVSNQPQHF.

This chain links TRBV5-1 with TRBJ2-2; D might be TRBD2 (5 bases). The CDR3 runs to 14 residues. The germline V and J ends were trimmed by 0 bases and 3 bases, with 6 bases remaining between them. Germline CDR1 SGHRS, CDR2 YFSETQ. The DNA of the CDR3 is TGCGCCAGCAGCTTGGCCGGGGACACCGGGGAGCTGTTTTTT. Translation gives CASSLAGDTGELFF.

The V and J genes are TRBV4-1 and TRBJ1-6, with 10 bases aligning to TRBD1. The CDR3 sequence is 15 residues long. Germline loops: CDR1 MGHRA, CDR2 YSYEKL. The V gene end was trimmed by 1 base and the J gene end by 13 bases; junction bases not matched to a gene: 7. In DNA, the CDR3 is TGCGCCAGCAGCCAAGTTCGGGACAGGGGTGGCCCCCTCCACTTT. Its translation is CASSQVRDRGGPLHF.

The chain couples TRBV11-2 to TRBJ1-1; D is unclear. The CDR3 loop spans 13 amino acids. V lost 4 bases and J lost 0, with 6 bases in between. Per the germline V gene, CDR1 is SGHAT and CDR2 is FQNNGV. The CDR3 nucleotides are TGTGCCAGCAGCTCCCCTATGAACACTGAAGCTTTCTTT. Residues: CASSSPMNTEAFF. The whole variable domain, remainder taken from reference TRBV11-2 and TRBJ1-1, is EAGVAQSPRYKIIEKRQSVAFWCNPISGHATLYWYQQILGQGPKLLIQFQNNGVVDDSQLPKDRFSAERLKGVDSTLKIQPAKLEDSAVYLCASSSPMNTEAFFGQGTRLTVV.

This clone was counted only a few times. The chain joins TRBV11-1 to TRBJ2-3, with a tentative D call TRBD2 (6 bases). The V end lost 1 base, the J end lost 5 bases, and 10 bases lay between the germline ends. Germline V gene lookup returns CDR1 SGHAT and CDR2 FQDESV (reference sequence). This CDR3 region has 14 residues. The CDR3 DNA reads as TGTGCCAGCAGCTTAGACGGGAGCGAAGATACGCAGTATTTT. Its protein is CASSLDGSEDTQYF.

The V call is TRBV3-1 (or the pseudogene TRBV3-2), the J call TRBJ1-4, with D hard to call. This CDR3 spans 14 amino acids. The V end lost 4 bases, the J end lost 7 bases, and 13 bases lay between the germline ends. Germline V gives CDR1 LGHDT, CDR2 YNNKEL (reference sequence). CDR3 sequence: CASSPQATGEKLFF. The CDR3, as DNA: TGTGCCAGCAGCCCTCAGGCGACCGGTGAAAAACTGTTTTTT.

This chain joins TRBV28 and TRBJ1-5; D may be TRBD1 (6 bases). Germline V gives CDR1 MDHEN, CDR2 SYDVKM. V shed 6 bases and J shed 2 bases, with 11 bases lying between them. CDR3 size: 14 residues. The CDR3 DNA follows: TGTGCCAGCAGGCAGACAGGAGGCAATCAGCCCCAGCATTTT. Translating gives CASRQTGGNQPQHF.

This chain joins TRBV28 and TRBJ2-7, with a possible D match to TRBD1 (5 bases). CDR3 length: 16 amino acids. V lost 6 bases, J lost 2 bases, and 20 bases lay in between. CDR1 is MDHEN, CDR2 SYDVKM, per germline. The chain's CDR3 is CASRRGGQGIPYEQYV. The CDR3 coding sequence is TGTGCCAGCAGGCGTGGTGGGCAGGGAATTCCCTACGAGCAGTACGTC.

The CDR3 region is CASSLIGGVVTSGYTF. DNA of the CDR3: TGTGCCAGCAGCTTGATCGGGGGGGTCGTAACTTCGGGCTACACCTTC. The chain uses TRBV7-9 and TRBJ1-2; D might be TRBD1 (5 bases). Looked up from germline, CDR1 is SEHNR and CDR2 is FQNEAQ (reference sequence). The CDR3 has 16 residues. V shed 3 bases and J shed 8 bases, with 22 bases lying between them.

This rearrangement joins TRBV4-2 to TRBJ1-4, with D unclear. The CDR3 totals 17 residues. With 2 bases removed from V and 0 bases from J, the gap between germline ends came to 13 bases. The V gene's germline CDR1 is LGHNA and CDR2 YNFKEQ. CDR3 sequence reads: CASSQPGGQATNEKLFF. In DNA, the CDR3 is TGTGCCAGCAGCCAACCAGGAGGGCAGGCAACTAATGAAAAACTGTTTTTT.

The chain has TRBV6-5 and TRBJ2-4, with 8 bases matching TRBD1. Germline V gives CDR1 MNHEY, CDR2 SVGAGI. Losses at the gene ends were 6 bases for V and 7 bases for J; bases not matched to a gene: 11. The CDR3 extends over 15 amino acids. The CDR3 DNA follows: TGTGCCAGCAGCCCCCTTTTGGGACAGGCGAACATTCAGTACTTC. Translated, it gives CASSPLLGQANIQYF.